This T cell receptor (beta chain) was profiled in a study of blood T cell repertoires in COVID-19 (dated by TCRdb to the early 2020s). Turning to the overall study: The collaborator samples originated in the United States, Italy and Spain and spanned the acute and convalescent phases of COVID-19. The material from the prospective study consisted of cDNA or gDNA derived from T cells, B-cell-depleted T cells, or PBMCs. The dataset comprised deeply sampled blood TCRbeta repertoires from subjects exposed to, actively infected with, or recovered from COVID-19. The repertoires were released in a freely available public database intended as a resource for research on the immune response to SARS-CoV-2. The samples were drawn from two sources: the first 160 participants of the ongoing ImmuneRACE study, and 1,254 subjects contributed by 6 global collaborators. A de-identified subject ID, COVID-19 status, age in years and sex were almost always included in the sample metadata. HLA class I and class II types, where available, came from metadata supplied by the sample provider rather than from assay-based typing. The investigation overall reported the following: Clinical and demographic metadata were provided uncurated, with the amount varying by source and participant.

The immunoSEQ Assay, a bias-controlled multiplex PCR, was used to amplify TCRbeta CDR3 regions from genomic DNA. From the authors' description of their analysis: The number of nucleated cells in each sample was estimated from the amplification of reference gene primers within the assay. To quantify the absolute abundance of each unique TCRbeta CDR3 rearrangement, sequence reads were collapsed and filtered. For each sample, productive Simpson clonality was calculated as the square root of Simpson's diversity index over productive rearrangements. Sourced from immuneACCESS, this table was stored by TCRdb with only in-frame sequences that have V and J called. A share of the clones is absent; for the studies checked, an unresolved V gene accounts for under half, and the remainder has no known explanation. That table supplies the V and J calls and clone size; D and trimming were determined from the DNA. The sample includes around 100,000 clones, with roughly nine tenths observed a single time. 0.97% of the sample comes from the top ten.

After removal of 5 bases from V and 4 bases from J, the junction retains 16 bases not matched to a gene. Per the germline V gene, MGHDK is the CDR1 and SYGVNS is the CDR2. The CDR3 holds 17 amino acids from the cysteine to the phenylalanine. Kept here is only the CDR3 DNA, which spans 51 bases and is read in frame from base 1. Collaborating institutions collected whole blood in K2EDTA tubes following their own protocols. For TCRbeta analysis, collaborators shipped samples in one of three forms: frozen whole blood, isolated PBMCs, or DNA extracted from either of those sample types. About this clone: No antigen is known for it. No per-base quality is available; no much larger clone lies one base away.

Sequencing was done on a sample of peripheral blood. Recombination linked TRBV25-1 to TRBJ1-2; 7 of the junction bases match TRBD1. This clonotype was obtained from a man aged 55 to 70 with acute or convalescent COVID-19. The CDR3 is CASSPFDRDTPGYGYTF. The nucleotide sequence reads as follows: TGTGCCAGCAGTCCGTTCGACAGGGATACGCCAGGCTATGGCTACACCTTC.